Following are 4 T cell receptor beta chains from one sample sequenced in a study of OX40 agonist ivuxolimab in advanced cancers. Repertoires were generated with immunoSEQ multiplex PCR, while TCRdb's copy carries only in-frame clones and drops some. Of 150,000 to 190,000 clones listed, roughly 94% are singletons. The source material was CD4+ or CD8+ T cells sorted from blood, sampled in a trial of the OX40 agonist ivuxolimab. The receptors come from an adult with an advanced solid tumor such as melanoma, head and neck, liver or kidney cancer.

V usage is TRBV11-3 and J usage is TRBJ2-5; the D gene is possibly TRBD1 (6 bases). The end of the DNA is better explained by TRBJ2-7, so the J call may be wrong. The germline CDR1 and CDR2 sequences are SGHNT and YENEEA. The CDR3 loop spans 15 amino acids. The CDR3 region is CASSPDSGQSYEQYF. CDR3 DNA: TGTGCCAGCAGCCCCGATTCCGGACAGTCCTACGAGCAGTACTTC.

CDR3 residues: CASSPLLDTQYF. The CDR3 nucleotides read TGTGCCAGCAGCCCCTTGCTCGATACGCAGTATTTT. V gene TRBV5-6 combines with J gene TRBJ2-3; D not resolved. Trimming pared 4 bases from V and 6 bases from J, leaving 9 bases between. The CDR3 spans 12 residues. The germline CDR1 and CDR2 sequences are SGHDT and YYEEEE.

The chain recombines TRBV27 with TRBJ2-6; D ambiguous. The CDR3 runs 14 residues. Per the germline V gene, CDR1 is MNHEY and CDR2 is SMNVEV (reference sequence). Between the trimmed V and J ends, which lost 3 bases and 8 bases, there was a span of 11 bases. CDR3: CASSFPESPNVLTF. The DNA for the CDR3 is TGTGCCAGCAGTTTCCCCGAGTCCCCCAACGTCCTGACTTTC.

This clone has just one count. The rearrangement uses TRBV5-1 and TRBJ1-1; unclear D gene. Trimming cost V 0 bases and J 11 bases, with 11 bases left between them. Germline lookup yields CDR1 SGHRS and CDR2 YFSETQ. This CDR3 contains 12 residues. The CDR3 DNA sequence: TGCGCCAGCAGCTTGGATGGGGAGGGCGCTTTCTTT. Translated, it gives CASSLDGEGAFF.